Listed below are T cell receptor beta chains from one sample, sequenced in a study of CD8 T cells in ankylosing spondylitis. TCRdb redid the calling of the 5' RACE reads with MiXCR, one entry per CDR3 protein. The sample consists of under 300,000 distinct CDR3 sequences, over 9.5% of them appearing once. Sequenced input: blood, either unsorted or a sorted T cell fraction (not recorded which). The receptor set was obtained from a male donor with ankylosing spondylitis or in good health (not recorded which). CDR3s include the opening cysteine and the closing phenylalanine or tryptophan. The order of the fields is CDR3 length, J gene, clone size, V gene, D gene, CDR3 protein, CDR3 DNA. The D gene is left open where the match is weak. Only some rows state a clone size, as once, few, many or a class for expanded clones.

length: 15; J: TRBJ1-6; size: many; V: TRBV7-8; D: NA; CDR3: CASSLVGTGNSPLHF; DNA: TGTGCCAGCAGCTTAGTTGGGACGGGAAATTCACCCCTCCACTTT
length: 15; J: TRBJ2-1; size: many; V: TRBV30; D: TRBD2; CDR3: CAGRPRGSSYNEQFF; DNA: TGTGCCGGTCGCCCGCGGGGGTCCAGCTACAATGAGCAGTTCTTC
length: 14; J: TRBJ2-1; size: many; V: TRBV20-1; D: TRBD2; CDR3: CSASRTSGYNEQFF; DNA: TGCAGTGCTAGTCGGACTAGCGGTTACAATGAGCAGTTCTTC
length: 14; J: TRBJ2-7; size: many; V: TRBV27; D: TRBD1; CDR3: CASRRSRGSYEQYF; DNA: TGTGCCAGCAGGCGGTCCAGGGGGTCCTACGAGCAGTACTTC
length: 14; J: TRBJ2-7; size: many; V: TRBV21-1; D: NA; CDR3: CASSKVEGGYEQYF; DNA: TGTGCCAGCAGCAAAGTGGAAGGGGGCTACGAGCAGTACTTC
length: 15; J: TRBJ2-5; size: many; V: TRBV4-1; D: TRBD2; CDR3: CASSRLAEGEETQYF; DNA: TGCGCCAGCAGCCGACTAGCGGAGGGGGAAGAGACCCAGTACTTC
length: 15; J: TRBJ1-1; size: NA; V: TRBV27; D: NA; CDR3: CASRSVTGPNTEAFF; DNA: TGTGCCAGCAGATCGGTGACAGGCCCGAACACTGAAGCTTTCTTT
length: 16; J: TRBJ1-6; size: NA; V: TRBV7-9; D: NA; CDR3: CASSLTDLSYNSPLHF; DNA: TGTGCCAGCAGCTTGACGGATCTCTCCTATAATTCACCCCTCCACTTT
length: 15; J: TRBJ2-1; size: many; V: TRBV4-1; D: NA; CDR3: CASSPRPDTPPEQFF; DNA: TGCGCCAGCAGCCCCCGGCCGGACACCCCGCCTGAGCAGTTCTTC
length: 14; J: TRBJ2-4; size: many; V: TRBV5-6; D: TRBD1; CDR3: CASRVTGPKNIQYF; DNA: TGTGCCAGCAGAGTGACAGGGCCCAAAAACATTCAGTACTTC
length: 15; J: TRBJ2-1; size: many; V: TRBV3-1; D: TRBD2; CDR3: CASSQDLAGGNEQFF; DNA: TGTGCCAGCAGCCAAGATCTAGCGGGAGGTAATGAGCAGTTCTTC
length: 17; J: TRBJ2-1; size: NA; V: TRBV5-1; D: TRBD2; CDR3: CASSLPPRRGGDNEQFF; DNA: TGCGCCAGCAGCTTGCCCCCCCGGCGGGGGGGTGACAATGAGCAGTTCTTC
length: 13; J: TRBJ2-1; size: NA; V: TRBV30; D: NA; CDR3: CAWSRFSYNEQFF; DNA: TGTGCCTGGAGCCGATTCTCCTACAATGAGCAGTTCTTC
length: 16; J: TRBJ1-1; size: many; V: TRBV7-9; D: NA; CDR3: CASSPAQPIQTTEAFF; DNA: TGTGCCAGCAGCCCCGCCCAGCCAATCCAGACCACTGAAGCTTTCTTT